The subject of this entry is one T cell receptor beta chain. As yet, its antigen is unknown. The sample comes from a study of blood T cells in healthy people across ages. Study-level results: With naive T cell percentage, TCR beta diversity showed a strong correlation.

It was with a sample-barcoded 5' primer and a J-beta primer mix that a second PCR of about 6 to 12 cycles was run. All cDNA molecules were each tagged by a template-switch adaptor with 12 random nucleotides. TCRdb called the 5' RACE reads again in MiXCR, with one record for every CDR3 protein. This table has 1.5 million or so distinct CDR3 sequences, roughly 43% appearing once. Peripheral blood, about 9.4 milliliters per donor, was collected. This clonotype was sampled from a woman aged 18-29 years in good health. The sequencing input was blood.

The CDR3 nucleotides are TGTGCCAGCGCCGACCCCCGTCAGCCCCAGCATTTT. Translation: CASADPRQPQHF. The V call is TRBV2, the J call TRBJ1-5; D unclear. The germline V gene encodes CDR1 SNHLY and CDR2 FYNNEI. V lost 8 bases and J lost 6, with 11 bases in between. This CDR3 comprises 12 residues.